The 27 T cell receptor beta chains below were found in one sample sequenced in a study of T cells after yellow fever vaccination. TCRdb passed the 5' RACE reads through MiXCR, listing each CDR3 protein once. The sample lists approximately 510,000 distinct CDR3 sequences, 21% occurring once. The sequenced sample was PBMCs, obtained approximately 22 days after the first yellow fever vaccination. These receptors all come from a man aged 18 to 29 who received the YFV17D yellow fever vaccine.

The J gene is TRBJ1-2, the V gene TRBV5-6, with 8 bases aligning to TRBD1. This CDR3 has 14 amino acids. Germline V CDR1 and CDR2: SGHDT, YYEEEE. V lost 4 bases to trimming and J lost 7 bases; unmatched junction nucleotides: 9. The CDR3 DNA sequence: TGTGCCAGCAGCCTTCGACAGGGGCTACGTGGCTACACCTTC. Its protein product is CASSLRQGLRGYTF.

In this sample, this clonotype turned up a few times. This rearrangement joins TRBV9 to TRBJ2-1, with 8 positions matching TRBD2. The CDR3 consists of 17 residues. V was pared by 0 bases and J by 2 bases, with 7 bases of the junction left unmatched. Germline CDR1 and CDR2: SGDLS and YYNGEE. The CDR3 nucleotides are TGTGCCAGCAGCGTAGGGGCTAGCGGGTTGACCTACAATGAGCAGTTCTTC. It specifies CASSVGASGLTYNEQFF.

V is TRBV11-2 and J is TRBJ1-4; TRBD1 is a possible D gene (5 bases). CDR3 length: 16 amino acids. Germline assignment: CDR1 SGHAT and CDR2 FQNNGV. V lost 1 base, J lost 8 bases, and 17 bases lay in between. The CDR3 loop reads CASSLVLSGTDEKLFF. The CDR3 region has the DNA TGTGCCAGCAGCTTAGTTCTCTCCGGGACGGACGAAAAACTGTTTTTT.

The rearrangement joins TRBV6-1 to TRBJ2-7, with D possibly being TRBD1 (6 bases). The CDR3 is 14 residues long. Germline V CDR1 and CDR2: MNHNS, SASEGT. The V end lost 6 bases, the J end lost 0 bases, and 12 bases lay between the germline ends. The CDR3 nucleotides are TGTGCCAGCAGGCCACTGGGGGCCTCCTACGAGCAGTACGTC. Translated, it gives CASRPLGASYEQYV.

This clonotype has more than one count but fewer than ten. The CDR3 sequence: CASSLWAQMEDTQYF. The CDR3 DNA sequence: TGTGCCAGCAGCTTATGGGCCCAAATGGAAGATACGCAGTATTTT. The chain employs TRBV11-2 and TRBJ2-3; no reliable D call. Trimming shortened V by 2 bases and J by 5 bases, and 14 bases separated the two germline ends. The CDR3 has 15 residues. Germline lookup yields CDR1 SGHAT and CDR2 FQNNGV.

The rearrangement links TRBV4-3 to TRBJ1-3; D remains unclear. Germline CDR1 is LGHNA and CDR2 is YSLEER. The V and J ends lost 0 bases and 4 bases respectively, with 10 bases between them. This CDR3 spans 15 amino acids. The CDR3 sequence is CASSQDSGIGNTIYF. In DNA form, the CDR3 reads TGCGCCAGCAGCCAAGATTCCGGGATAGGAAACACCATATATTTT.

The CDR3 sequence: CASSWLGGIYNEQFF. The CDR3 DNA is TGTGCCAGCAGTTGGCTGGGGGGGATCTACAATGAGCAGTTCTTC. The rearrangement uses TRBV6-2 or TRBV6-3 and TRBJ2-1; 7 bases are a match to TRBD2. CDR1 and CDR2 from the germline V gene are MNHEY and SVGEGT. Trimming cost V 4 bases and J 3 bases; bases outside gene matches: 6. The CDR3 is 15 residues long.

This sequence joins TRBV28 and TRBJ2-7; 8 bases fit TRBD1. V was pared by 6 bases and J by 2 bases, with 6 bases of the junction left unmatched. The CDR3 spans 14 residues. Germline-derived CDR1 and CDR2 are MDHEN and SYDVKM. The CDR3 loop reads CASRPGGAPYEQYV. For the CDR3, the DNA is TGTGCCAGCAGGCCAGGGGGCGCTCCCTACGAGCAGTACGTC.

The V gene is TRBV6-5, the J gene TRBJ1-1; 7 bases agree with TRBD1. The trim removed 4 bases at V and 3 bases at J, leaving 11 bases unmatched. The CDR3 is made up of 16 amino acids. Germline loops: CDR1 MNHEY, CDR2 SVGAGI. This CDR3 is CASSSERQGWDTEAFF. The CDR3 DNA follows: TGTGCCAGCAGTTCCGAACGACAGGGTTGGGACACTGAAGCTTTCTTT.

This clonotype was observed a few times. The chain employs TRBV7-2 and TRBJ2-1, with D tentatively TRBD1 (6 bases). V dropped 5 bases and J dropped 4 bases, with 15 bases sitting between them. The CDR3 runs to 15 residues. Per germline, CDR1 SGHTA and CDR2 FQGNSA. This chain's CDR3 is CASSPQQGPYNEQFF. CDR3 in DNA: TGTGCCAGCAGCCCACAACAGGGACCTTACAATGAGCAGTTCTTC.

This clonotype was seen ten or more times. The gene calls are TRBV7-2 and TRBJ1-6; 7 bases line up with TRBD1. The trim removed 3 bases at V and 8 bases at J, leaving 4 bases unmatched. The CDR3 is 14 residues long. The germline CDR1 and CDR2 sequences are SGHTA and FQGNSA. The DNA of the CDR3 is TGTGCCAGCAGCTTGACAGGGAGTGATTCACCCCTCCACTTT. Protein sequence: CASSLTGSDSPLHF.

This clonotype was counted ten times or more. The chain joins TRBV29-1 to TRBJ2-5, with 9 bases that match TRBD2. With 5 bases clipped from V and 5 bases from J, the junction kept 3 bases outside the gene matches. The CDR3 is made up of 12 amino acids. CDR1 and CDR2 from the germline V gene are SQVTM and ANQGSEA. CDR3 amino acids: CSVSSGVETQYF. The CDR3 coding sequence is TGCAGCGTTTCTAGCGGGGTGGAGACCCAGTACTTC.

The chain has TRBV6-2 or TRBV6-3 and TRBJ2-3; a possible D gene is TRBD1 (5 bases). The V end lost 9 bases, the J end lost 2 bases, and 15 bases lay between the germline ends. In germline, CDR1 is MNHEY, CDR2 SVGEGT. This CDR3 has 14 amino acids. The chain's CDR3 is CASGLQVPTDTQYF. The CDR3 nucleotides are TGTGCCAGTGGATTACAGGTGCCCACAGATACGCAGTATTTT.

V and J are TRBV12-3 or TRBV12-4 and TRBJ1-1, with D possibly TRBD1 on 5 matching bases. This CDR3 has 14 amino acids. The V and J ends lost 7 bases and 1 base respectively, with 13 bases between them. CDR3 in amino acids: CASTWGGANTEAFF. DNA of the CDR3: TGTGCCAGCACTTGGGGGGGAGCGAACACTGAAGCTTTCTTT.

The genes are TRBV20-1 and TRBJ2-3; tentative D call: TRBD2 (6 bases). The V gene's germline CDR1 is DFQATT and CDR2 SNEGSKA (reference sequence). The CDR3 runs to 13 residues. V was trimmed by 8 bases and J by 1 base, leaving 13 bases between them. In nucleotides, the CDR3 is TGCAGTTTGGGTGGCGGGGGCACAGATACGCAGTATTTT. Translation gives CSLGGGGTDTQYF.

The rearrangement links TRBV12-3 or TRBV12-4 to TRBJ1-5; no clear D. V lost 6 bases and J lost 3, with 12 bases in between. This CDR3 is built from 14 residues. The CDR3: CASSTSRINQPQHF. Written as DNA, the CDR3 is TGTGCCAGCAGCACGTCACGGATCAATCAGCCCCAGCATTTT.

V and J are TRBV18 and TRBJ2-3; 13 nucleotides agree with TRBD2. The CDR3 has 15 amino acids. J lost 6 bases, V lost 6 bases, and 6 bases had no gene match. Germline V gene data show CDR1 as KGHSH and CDR2 as LQKENI. The CDR3: CASSGTSGASDTQYF. CDR3 coding DNA: TGTGCCAGCTCTGGGACTAGCGGGGCAAGTGATACGCAGTATTTT.

The chain couples TRBV20-1 to TRBJ1-4; weak D call: TRBD1 (5 bases). The CDR3 is 15 amino acids. V was clipped by 5 bases and J by 0 bases, with 13 bases between them. Looked up from germline, CDR1 is DFQATT and CDR2 is SNEGSKA (reference sequence). The CDR3 coding sequence is TGCAGTGCTGGGCAGACAGTTGCAACTAATGAAAAACTGTTTTTT. This codes for CSAGQTVATNEKLFF.

In its sample, this clonotype was seen many times. The V and J genes are TRBV20-1 and TRBJ2-2; 11 positions match TRBD1. This CDR3 spans 17 amino acids. V gave up 4 bases and J gave up 0 bases; unmatched junction bases: 7. Germline values: CDR1 DFQATT, CDR2 SNEGSKA (reference sequence). The DNA of the CDR3 is TGCAGTGCTAAAGGACAGGGGGCCTCTTCGAACACCGGGGAGCTGTTTTTT. It is translated as CSAKGQGASSNTGELFF.

The chain employs TRBV28 and TRBJ1-5, with 10 positions matching TRBD1. In germline, CDR1 is MDHEN, CDR2 SYDVKM. This CDR3 has 17 amino acids. J gave up 3 bases and V 2 bases, and 7 bases lay outside the gene matches. The CDR3 coding sequence is TGTGCCAGCAGTTTACTGACAGGGGGCAAGAACAATCAGCCCCAGCATTTT. It is translated as CASSLLTGGKNNQPQHF.

The chain combines TRBV6-1 with TRBJ1-4; D possibly corresponds to TRBD1 (5 bases). The germline gives CDR1 MNHNS, CDR2 SASEGT. The CDR3 spans 13 residues. Between the trimmed V and J ends, which lost 5 bases and 7 bases, there was a span of 11 bases. The DNA for the CDR3 is TGTGCCAGCAGTCCCAGGGACCGTGAAAAACTGTTTTTT. It is translated as CASSPRDREKLFF.

The J gene is TRBJ2-7, the V gene TRBV27; 8 bases map to TRBD1. CDR3 size: 12 residues. Germline CDR1 and CDR2: MNHEY and SMNVEV (reference sequence). J lost 3 bases, V lost 10 bases, and 5 bases had no gene match. The CDR3 is CATIGQGYEQYF. DNA of the CDR3: TGTGCCACCATCGGACAGGGCTACGAGCAGTACTTC.

This chain links TRBV5-1 with TRBJ1-2, with TRBD1 matching 8 bases. Germline loops: CDR1 SGHRS, CDR2 YFSETQ. J gave up 4 bases and V 4 bases, and 15 bases lay outside the gene matches. The CDR3 consists of 17 residues. The CDR3 protein is CASSPGTGQPFGYGYTF. CDR3 nucleotide sequence: TGCGCCAGCAGCCCCGGGACAGGCCAGCCCTTTGGCTATGGCTACACCTTC.

This clonotype was counted between two and nine times. CDR3 nucleotides: TGCAGTGCTTGGGACCCCCGGGGGTCTAATGAAAAACTGTTTTTT. It encodes CSAWDPRGSNEKLFF. The chain combines TRBV20-1 with TRBJ1-4, with D perhaps matching TRBD1 (5 bases). V lost 5 bases and J lost 3, with 16 bases in between. This CDR3 has 15 amino acids. Germline V lookup: CDR1 DFQATT, CDR2 SNEGSKA (reference sequence).

This clonotype was counted between two and nine times. CDR3 loop: CASSPLGQGGTEAFF. The DNA of the CDR3 is TGTGCCAGCTCACCACTGGGACAGGGGGGCACTGAAGCTTTCTTT. The V gene is TRBV18, the J gene TRBJ1-1; 11 positions match TRBD1. This CDR3 has 15 amino acids. Trimming removed 1 base from V and 4 bases from J; junction bases left unmatched: 2. Germline loops: CDR1 KGHSH, CDR2 LQKENI. The full variable domain, its missing parts supplied by reference TRBV18 and TRBJ1-1, is NAGVMQNPRHLVRRRGQEARLRCSPMKGHSHVYWYRQLPEEGLKFMVYLQKENIIDESGMPKERFSAEFPKEGPSILRIQQVVRGDSAAYFCASSPLGQGGTEAFFGQGTRLTVV.

V gene TRBV5-1 combines with J gene TRBJ2-4, with TRBD2 matching over 7 bases. V lost 6 bases, J lost 8 bases, and 5 bases stayed unmatched. Looked up from germline, CDR1 is SGHRS and CDR2 is YFSETQ. The CDR3 is 12 residues long. CDR3 bases: TGCGCCAGCAACGGGGGAGGGGACATTCAGTACTTC. Translated: CASNGGGDIQYF.

The chain joins TRBV19 to TRBJ2-3; D is uncertain. The CDR3 spans 12 residues. V lost 6 bases and J lost 6, with 10 bases in between. Germline-derived CDR1 and CDR2 are LNHDA and SQIVND (reference sequence). The CDR3 reads CASSRMGDTQYF. The DNA for the CDR3 is TGTGCCAGTAGCCGGATGGGGGATACGCAGTATTTT.